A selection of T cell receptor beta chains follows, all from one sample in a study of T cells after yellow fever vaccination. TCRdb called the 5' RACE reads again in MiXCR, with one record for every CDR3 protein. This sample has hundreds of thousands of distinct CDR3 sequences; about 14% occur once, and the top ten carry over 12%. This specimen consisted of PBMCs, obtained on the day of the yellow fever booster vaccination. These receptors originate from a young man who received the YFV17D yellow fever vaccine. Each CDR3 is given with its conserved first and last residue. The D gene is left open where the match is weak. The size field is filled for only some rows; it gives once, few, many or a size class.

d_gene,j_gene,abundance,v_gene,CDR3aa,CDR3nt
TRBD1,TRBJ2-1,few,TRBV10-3,CAFSQPPGQYNNEQFF,TGTGCCTTCTCCCAACCTCCGGGACAGTATAACAATGAGCAGTTCTTC
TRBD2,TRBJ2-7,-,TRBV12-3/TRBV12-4,CASRSQREHEQYF,TGTGCCAGCAGGTCCCAGCGGGAGCACGAGCAGTACTTC
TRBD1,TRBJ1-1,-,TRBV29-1,CSINRGPTEAFF,TGCAGCATAAACAGGGGGCCTACTGAAGCTTTCTTT
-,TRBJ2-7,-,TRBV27,CASSALFSVGVNEQYF,TGTGCCAGCAGTGCCCTTTTTTCGGTTGGGGTGAACGAGCAGTACTTC
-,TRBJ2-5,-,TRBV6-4,CASSSKWGETQYF,TGTGCCAGCAGCAGTAAATGGGGAGAGACCCAGTACTTC
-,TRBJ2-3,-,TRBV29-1,CSVDGVRTDTQYF,TGCAGCGTTGACGGGGTTAGAACAGATACGCAGTATTTT
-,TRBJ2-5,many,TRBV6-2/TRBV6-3,CASSYSETQYF,TGTGCCAGCAGTTACTCGGAGACCCAGTACTTC
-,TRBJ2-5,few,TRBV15,CATSSTETQYF,TGTGCCACCAGCAGCACAGAGACCCAGTACTTC
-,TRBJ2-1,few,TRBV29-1,CSVETRSSYNEQFF,TGCAGCGTTGAGACCCGCAGCTCCTACAATGAGCAGTTCTTC
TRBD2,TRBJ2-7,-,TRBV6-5,CASSYQRGYEQYF,TGTGCCAGCAGTTACCAGCGGGGGTACGAGCAGTACTTC
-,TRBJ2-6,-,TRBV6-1,CASSSSPSGANVLTF,TGTGCCAGCAGCTCCAGTCCGTCTGGGGCCAACGTCCTGACTTTC
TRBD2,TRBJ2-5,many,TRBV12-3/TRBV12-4,CASSFGGSETQYF,TGTGCCAGCAGTTTCGGGGGGTCGGAGACCCAGTACTTC
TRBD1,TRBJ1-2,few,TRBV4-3,CASSQEWDRNDYGYTF,TGCGCCAGCAGCCAAGAATGGGACAGGAATGACTATGGCTACACCTTC
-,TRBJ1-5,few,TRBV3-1,CASSQDEDQPQHF,TGTGCCAGCAGCCAAGATGAGGACCAGCCCCAGCATTTT
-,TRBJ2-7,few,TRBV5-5,CASSSGPQTTSYEQYF,TGTGCCAGCAGCTCGGGGCCGCAGACCACCTCCTACGAGCAGTACTTC
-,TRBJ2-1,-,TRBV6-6,CASSPGHHEQFF,TGTGCCAGCAGTCCGGGACATCATGAGCAGTTCTTC
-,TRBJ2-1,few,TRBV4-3,CASSQDRGQGSYNEQFF,TGCGCCAGCAGCCAAGATCGGGGGCAAGGGTCCTACAATGAGCAGTTCTTC
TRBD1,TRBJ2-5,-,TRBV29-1,CSVDPGTGEETQYF,TGCAGCGTTGATCCCGGGACAGGGGAAGAGACCCAGTACTTC
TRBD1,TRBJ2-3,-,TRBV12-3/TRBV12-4,CASSHPGQGNTDTQYF,TGTGCCAGCAGTCACCCGGGACAGGGAAACACAGATACGCAGTATTTT